This entry is about one TCR beta chain. The antigen is unknown. From germline, CDR1 is MGHDK and CDR2 SYGVNS. The CDR3 covers 15 residues. V was pared by 6 bases and J by 0 bases, with 15 bases between. This sample was included in a study of CD8+CD57+ T cells in acquired aplastic anemia. In the study overall: The DNA of sorted CD4+ and CD8+ cells averaged roughly 3.2 ug. Study-wide results and caveats: The same twenty-nine CD8+ CDR3 sequences occurred in patients and in controls. With respect to CD8+ Simpson's diversity, patients and controls did not differ significantly.

TCR beta VDJ and CDR3 were profiled, and genomic DNA was the template. TCRdb reprocessed the reads with MiXCR, giving one entry per CDR3 protein. The table includes approximately 58,000 distinct CDR3 sequences, roughly 60% detected once. It was patients with CD8+CD57+ cell expansion by flow cytometry who were chosen for sequencing. Material: sorted CD4+, CD8+, or CD8+CD57+ T cells (not recorded which) from PBMCs. The receptor comes from a human donor with aplastic anemia. The V and J genes are TRBV25-1 and TRBJ2-7; D is tentatively TRBD1 or TRBD2 (5 bases each). This chain's CDR3 is CASSLGDGDSYEQYF. The CDR3 nucleotides read TGTGCCAGCAGCTTGGGGGACGGGGACTCCTACGAGCAGTACTTC.